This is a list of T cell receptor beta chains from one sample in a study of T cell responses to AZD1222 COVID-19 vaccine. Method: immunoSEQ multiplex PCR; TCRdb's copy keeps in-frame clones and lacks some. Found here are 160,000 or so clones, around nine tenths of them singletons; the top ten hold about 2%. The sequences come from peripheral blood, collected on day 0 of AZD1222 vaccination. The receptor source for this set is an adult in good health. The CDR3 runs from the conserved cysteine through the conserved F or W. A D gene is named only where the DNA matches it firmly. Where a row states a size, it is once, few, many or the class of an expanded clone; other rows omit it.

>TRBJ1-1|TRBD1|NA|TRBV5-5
TGTGCCAGCAGACGCGGACAGGGGAGCACTGAAGCTTTCTTT
CASRRGQGSTEAFF
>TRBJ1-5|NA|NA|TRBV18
TGTGCCAGCTCACTCGGGGGAGACAATCAGCCCCAGCATTTT
CASSLGGDNQPQHF
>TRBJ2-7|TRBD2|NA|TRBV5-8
TGTGCCAGCAGCCTCCGGGGCGGGACTAGCGGAATAACCGAGCAGTACTTC
CASSLRGGTSGITEQYF
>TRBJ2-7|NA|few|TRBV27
TGTGCCAGCAGTTTTTGGTCAAGGGACGAGCAGTACTTC
CASSFWSRDEQYF
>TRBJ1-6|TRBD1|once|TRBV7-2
TGTGCCAGCAGCTTAGGGTGGACAGGAATGACCTATAATTCACCCCTCCACTTT
CASSLGWTGMTYNSPLHF
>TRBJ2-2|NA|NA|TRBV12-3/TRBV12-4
TGTGCCAGCAGGCGAGGCACCGGGGAGCTGTTTTTT
CASRRGTGELFF
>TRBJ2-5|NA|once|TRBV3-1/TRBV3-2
TGTGCCAGCAGCCAACCCCCCGCGTCCTGGTACTTC
CASSQPPASWYF
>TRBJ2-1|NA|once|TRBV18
TGTGCCAGCTCATCCGCGTTGGAGCAGTTCTTC
CASSSALEQFF
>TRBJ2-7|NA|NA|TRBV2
TGTGCCAGCAGTGGTCAGGGAACCTACGAGCAGTACTTC
CASSGQGTYEQYF
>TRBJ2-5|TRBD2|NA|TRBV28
TGTGCCAGCAGTTTATCCAGCGGGGGCGTACGGGAGACCCAGTACTTC
CASSLSSGGVRETQYF
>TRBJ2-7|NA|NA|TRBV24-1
TGTGCCACCAGTGATGGATCCAGCTCCTACGAGCAGTACTTC
CATSDGSSSYEQYF
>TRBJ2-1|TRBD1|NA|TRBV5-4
TGTGCCAGCAGCTTCGGACAGGGCCAAGGTAGGAATGAGCAGTTCTTC
CASSFGQGQGRNEQFF
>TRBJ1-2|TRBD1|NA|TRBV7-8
TGTGCCAGCAGCTTAGCCCCAGGGGGCAACTATGGCTACACCTTC
CASSLAPGGNYGYTF
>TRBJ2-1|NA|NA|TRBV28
TGTGCCAGCAGTACGGGGGATTCGGGCAATGAGCAGTTCTTC
CASSTGDSGNEQFF